Listed below are T cell receptor beta chains from one sample, sequenced in a study of cytomegalovirus exposure and HLA in healthy donors. Here immunoSEQ multiplex PCR was the method, and the copy in TCRdb shows in-frame clones only, minus some. The table records 120,000 or so clones, approximately 78% of them present only once. The material sequenced was PBMCs. The receptor source for this set is a woman in her 40s in good health and CMV-seronegative. Both conserved end residues are part of each CDR3. D genes are given only for firm matches. Some rows mark clone size as missing; the rest say once, few, many or name a class of expanded clone.

j_call | d_call | v_call | clone_size | cdr3_aa | cdr3_nt
TRBJ2-6 | . | TRBV5-1 | . | CASTQAGANVLTF | TGCGCCAGCACCCAGGCTGGGGCCAACGTCCTGACTTTC
TRBJ2-7 | . | TRBV10-3 | . | CAIWGGTFYEQYF | TGTGCCATATGGGGTGGGACTTTCTACGAGCAGTACTTC
TRBJ2-5 | TRBD1 | TRBV5-1 | . | CASSLEDRAPKYF | TGCGCCAGCAGCTTGGAGGACAGGGCCCCTAAGTACTTC
TRBJ1-3 | TRBD1 | TRBV5-4 | . | CASSLQQGAGNTIYF | TGTGCCAGCAGCTTGCAACAGGGGGCTGGAAACACCATATATTTT
TRBJ1-5 | . | TRBV28 | few | CASRPGSSGNQPQHF | TGTGCCAGCAGACCCGGGTCATCAGGCAATCAGCCCCAGCATTTT
TRBJ2-7 | TRBD2 | TRBV6-5 | few | CASSFGLAGYEQYF | TGTGCCAGCAGTTTCGGACTAGCGGGGTACGAGCAGTACTTC
TRBJ2-7 | . | TRBV19 | . | CASSPRSGLPSYEQYF | TGTGCCAGTAGTCCCCGCTCGGGGTTACCCTCCTACGAGCAGTACTTC
TRBJ1-2 | TRBD1 | TRBV15 | . | CATSKDRGPNYGYTF | TGTGCCACCAGCAAGGACAGGGGGCCTAACTATGGCTACACCTTC
TRBJ2-7 | . | TRBV28 | . | CASASSYEQYF | TGTGCCAGCGCTAGCTCCTACGAGCAGTACTTC
TRBJ1-4 | . | TRBV6-5 | . | CASSSQAGYEKLFF | TGTGCCAGCAGTTCGCAGGCTGGCTATGAAAAACTGTTTTTT